This T cell receptor beta chain is drawn from a study of identical twins. TCRdb processed the 5' RACE reads anew with MiXCR; each CDR3 protein has one entry. The profile shows 600,000 to 850,000 distinct CDR3 sequences, 15% to 20% of them singletons. This clonotype was counted only a few times. The junction shows a germline mismatch at one end, possibly a read error. The CDR3 has 14 residues. In germline, CDR1 is SGHAT, CDR2 FQNNGV. These data are also associated with another study on T cells expressing NK-cell markers. That source notes: The eight sequenced donors comprised seven who were HCMV-seropositive and one who was seronegative.

This clonotype originated in a woman younger than 30 in good health. This sequence joins TRBV11-2 and TRBJ2-2; weak D call: TRBD2 (6 bases). Material: PBMCs. In DNA form, the CDR3 reads TGTGCCAGCAGCTTGGTACCCGACTCGGGGGAGCTGGTTTTT. This codes for CASSLVPDSGELVF.